This passage covers 5 T cell receptor beta chains from one sample sequenced in a study of CD8+ T cells in alopecia areata. Treatment: oral pan-JAK inhibitor, 5-10 mg twice daily. cDNA serving as the sequencing template came from extracted, reverse transcribed RNA. Libraries were prepared by immunoSEQ multiplex PCR; TCRdb keeps only in-frame clonotypes and omits some of them. The sample carries about 210,000 clones, more than 30% recorded once. Sequenced material: CD4+ T cells sorted from blood, taken at approximately week 30, from a patient treated with tofacitinib. The receptors were sampled from a human donor with alopecia areata.

The V call is TRBV29-1, the J call TRBJ1-1, with no clear D. Trimming removed 4 bases from V and 7 bases from J, with 16 bases in between. Germline V gives CDR1 SQVTM, CDR2 ANQGSEA. The CDR3 is made up of 13 amino acids. The CDR3 loop is CSVGGLTRSEAFF. The DNA for the CDR3 is TGCAGCGTTGGAGGACTGACTCGTAGTGAAGCTTTCTTT.

This chain connects TRBV7-3 to TRBJ2-2; a weak D match, TRBD1 (6 bases). The V gene's germline CDR1 is SGHTA and CDR2 FQGTGA. This CDR3 contains 16 residues. The V and J ends lost 5 bases and 6 bases respectively, with 19 bases between them. The CDR3 coding sequence is TGTGCCAGCAGCCCACAGGACAGCCTTTTATCCGGGGAGCTGTTTTTT. Protein: CASSPQDSLLSGELFF.

V and J are TRBV5-5 and TRBJ1-1, with a weak D call TRBD1 (5 bases). The CDR3 is 13 residues long. Germline assignment: CDR1 SGHKS and CDR2 YYEKEE (reference sequence). Trimming took 4 bases from V and 3 from J, leaving 10 bases between them. The DNA of the CDR3 is TGTGCCAGCAGCAGGGGAGTGGACACTGAAGCTTTCTTT. Translated: CASSRGVDTEAFF.

This clone has more than one count but fewer than ten. The chain couples TRBV15 to TRBJ2-3; D is unresolved. The germline CDR1 and CDR2 sequences are LNHNV and YYDKDF (reference sequence). Trimming took off 5 bases at V and 6 bases at J, with 9 bases between the two ends. The CDR3 covers 12 residues. In DNA form, the CDR3 reads TGTGCCACCAGCGCGACTTCGGATACGCAGTATTTT. Its protein is CATSATSDTQYF.

The J gene is TRBJ2-5, the V gene TRBV6-6, with D possibly being TRBD2 (5 bases). Germline V gene sequence: CDR1 MNHNY, CDR2 SVGAGI (reference sequence). The CDR3 totals 13 residues. Trimming shortened V by 7 bases and J by 5 bases, and 14 bases separated the two germline ends. CDR3 sequence: CASTSTSFETQYF. CDR3 bases: TGTGCCAGCACCAGTACTAGTTTTGAGACCCAGTACTTC.